Described below is a single T cell receptor (beta chain) sequence and its context. This CDR3 spans 14 amino acids. Germline V CDR1 and CDR2: KGHSH, LQKENI. The germline V and J ends were trimmed by 2 bases and 5 bases, with 10 bases remaining between them. The data were taken from a study of blood T cell repertoires in COVID-19. Overall study context: There were acute and convalescent COVID-19 samples, and they came from the United States, Italy and Spain. From T cells, B-cell-depleted T cells, or PBMCs came the material, which was cDNA or gDNA.

Original analysis: Amplification of reference gene primers provided the estimated nucleated cell counts. Profiling relied on immunoSEQ multiplex PCR, and the TCRdb table lists in-frame clones only, not all of them. The DNA gave D and trimming, while V, J and clone size come from that table. This table has about 85,000 clones, almost 90% appearing once. The specimen was peripheral blood. The TCR originated in a woman older than 75 with active or convalescent COVID-19. This chain uses TRBV18 with TRBJ2-1; D gene ambiguous. CDR3 coding DNA: TGTGCCAGCTCACCATTAAACACAAACAATGAGCAGTTCTTC. It specifies CASSPLNTNNEQFF.